This entry is about one TCR beta chain. Antigen unknown. This sample was included in a study of cytomegalovirus exposure and HLA in healthy donors. Healthy bone marrow donors made up the donor group. Study findings and constraints: Later, TCR association rates were found to vary by HLA locus, highest for DRB1 and lowest for HLA-C. Cytomegalovirus status was reportedly diagnosed by the classifier with high specificity and sensitivity.

Use of 60 Vbeta and 13 Jbeta primers characterized the PCR. The data were produced by immunoSEQ multiplex PCR, yet TCRdb's version contains in-frame clones alone and is incomplete. This table has some 120,000 clones, about 69% appearing once. The CDR3 covers 14 residues. Germline assignment: CDR1 MNHNS and CDR2 SASEGT. V was clipped by 7 bases and J by 0 bases, with 10 bases between them. V gene TRBV6-1 combines with J gene TRBJ1-3, with D unresolved. The receptor was derived from a man aged 30 to 45 in good health and CMV-seronegative. The specimen sequenced was PBMCs. CDR3 DNA sequence: TGTGCCAGCATCCCCACTACCTCTGGAAACACCATATATTTT. As protein: CASIPTTSGNTIYF.